This T cell receptor beta chain was profiled in a study of cytomegalovirus exposure and HLA in healthy donors. The wider study: Among about 179 million T cells, an earlier analysis found roughly 120 million unique TCR beta sequences. Study outcomes and limitations: Researchers reported that a few CMV-associated chains were confirmed in vitro as CMV antigen-specific. CMV serostatus was the sole immune exposure information available.

Turning to this clone: Its antigen is undetermined.

The V end lost 7 bases, the J end lost 7 bases, and 17 bases lay between the germline ends. Germline lookup yields CDR1 MNHEY and CDR2 SMNVEV (reference sequence). CDR3 length: 15 amino acids. PCR was performed using 60 Vbeta and 13 Jbeta primers. The protocol was immunoSEQ multiplex PCR, while the TCRdb copy is restricted to in-frame clones and leaves out a portion. The table shows about 160,000 clones, with roughly 65% occurring only once. The rearrangement joins TRBV27 to TRBJ1-6; D is perhaps TRBD1 (6 bases). Sequenced: PBMCs. The receptor comes from a young man in good health and CMV-seropositive. CDR3 nucleotide sequence: TGTGCCAGCACCGCGGCCAGGGGCAGCAATTCACCCCTCCACTTT. It specifies CASTAARGSNSPLHF.